The TCR beta chain described here comes from a study of prognosis after radiotherapy for stage I lung cancer. The authors amplified TCR beta CDR3 from genomic DNA using two-round multiplex PCR. Used in first-round PCR were primers specific to each TRBV and TRBJ gene. MiXCR was run by TCRdb on the multiplex PCR reads, yielding one entry per CDR3 protein. The table has tens of thousands of distinct CDR3 sequences, over 30% seen once; the top ten hold about a tenth. A remark on this clonotype: At one end the junction does not follow the germline gene, possibly because of a read error.

The CDR3 totals 14 residues. Germline-derived CDR1 and CDR2 are LNHDA and SQIVND (reference sequence). The receptor's source is a donor aged 50 or older with non-small cell lung cancer. Sequenced material: PBMCs, taken before or after stereotactic body radiation therapy (not recorded which). The chain combines TRBV19 with TRBJ2-5, with D uncertain. CDR3 in amino acids: CASSIATPQDTQYF. CDR3 in DNA: TGTGCCAGTAGTATAGCTACGCCCCAAGATACCCAGTACTTC.